Sequencing of this T cell receptor beta chain was carried out in a study of blood T cell repertoires in COVID-19. Sequenced by immunoSEQ multiplex PCR; TCRdb stores in-frame clones only, minus some. The repertoire holds approximately 200,000 clones, with roughly 88% as singletons. The germline gives CDR1 LNHDA, CDR2 SQIVND (reference sequence). This CDR3 is 15 amino acids long. J lost 3 bases, V lost 3 bases, and 5 bases had no gene match. Clinical histories supplied by participants themselves formed the basis of cohort assignment. Sequencing was done on a sample of PBMCs or T cells enriched from blood (not recorded which). This rearrangement joins TRBV19 to TRBJ2-7; TRBD1 matches 10 bases. This receptor was obtained from a woman in her twenties or thirties who had been exposed to COVID-19. The CDR3 bases are TGTGCCAGTAGTATGGAAGGACAGGGGGGCTACGAGCAGTACTTC. It encodes CASSMEGQGGYEQYF. The full variable domain, in which reference TRBV19 and TRBJ2-7 provide the parts outside the CDR3, is DGGITQSPKYLFRKEGQNVTLSCEQNLNHDAMYWYRQDPGQGLRLIYYSQIVNDFQKGDIAEGYSVSREKKESFPLTVTSAQKNPTAFYLCASSMEGQGGYEQYFGPGTRLTVT.